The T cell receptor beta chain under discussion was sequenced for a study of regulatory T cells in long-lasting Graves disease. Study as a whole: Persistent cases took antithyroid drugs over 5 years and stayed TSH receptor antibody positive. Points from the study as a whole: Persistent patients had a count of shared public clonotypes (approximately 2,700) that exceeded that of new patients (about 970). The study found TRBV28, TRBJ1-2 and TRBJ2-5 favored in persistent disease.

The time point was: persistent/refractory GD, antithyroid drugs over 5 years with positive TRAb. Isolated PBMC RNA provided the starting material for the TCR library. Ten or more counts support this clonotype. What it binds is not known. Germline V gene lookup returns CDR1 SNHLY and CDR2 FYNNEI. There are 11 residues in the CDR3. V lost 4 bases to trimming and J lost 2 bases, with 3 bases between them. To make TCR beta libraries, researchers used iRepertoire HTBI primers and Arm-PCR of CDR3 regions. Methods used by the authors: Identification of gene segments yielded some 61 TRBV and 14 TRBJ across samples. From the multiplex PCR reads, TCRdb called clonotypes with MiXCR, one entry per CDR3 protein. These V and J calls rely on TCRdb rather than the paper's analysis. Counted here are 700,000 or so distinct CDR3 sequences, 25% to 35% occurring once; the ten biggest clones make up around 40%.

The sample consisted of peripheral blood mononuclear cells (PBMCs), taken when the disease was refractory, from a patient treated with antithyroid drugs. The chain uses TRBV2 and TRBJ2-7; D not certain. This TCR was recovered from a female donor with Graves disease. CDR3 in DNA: TGTGCCAGCAGTGGTACCTACGAGCAGTACTTC. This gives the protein CASSGTYEQYF.